This T cell receptor beta chain was retrieved from a study of identical twins. TCRdb used MiXCR to reprocess the 5' RACE reads, holding one entry per CDR3 protein. The sample lists 200,000 to 250,000 distinct CDR3 sequences; 5.5% to 7.5% were seen once. Trimming took 5 bases from V and 4 from J; bases not matched to a gene: 11. CDR3 length equals 16 residues. Looked up from germline, CDR1 is SGHAT and CDR2 is FQNNGV. This sample also appeared in a second study, on T cells expressing NK-cell markers.

Sequenced material: CD8+ T cells sorted from blood. This clonotype was obtained from a woman younger than 35 in good health. This chain uses TRBV11-2 with TRBJ2-1, with TRBD2 matching over 7 bases. The chain's CDR3 is CASSPGRAGAYNEQFF. Here the CDR3 DNA reads TGTGCCAGCAGCCCCGGCCGGGCGGGAGCGTACAATGAGCAGTTCTTC. The whole variable domain, remainder taken from reference TRBV11-2 and TRBJ2-1, is EAGVAQSPRYKIIEKRQSVAFWCNPISGHATLYWYQQILGQGPKLLIQFQNNGVVDDSQLPKDRFSAERLKGVDSTLKIQPAKLEDSAVYLCASSPGRAGAYNEQFFGPGTRLTVL.